This is a list of T cell receptor beta chains from one sample in a study of a mutant IDH1 vaccine in newly diagnosed glioma. Sequenced by immunoSEQ multiplex PCR; TCRdb stores in-frame clones only, minus some. Of around 70,000 clones in the sample, 70% to 90% were seen once. These receptors' antigens are unknown. Sequencing used PBMCs, obtained from a glioma patient whose treatment included an IDH1 peptide vaccine. These TCRs come from a man aged 30 to 45 with glioma. CDR3s include the opening cysteine and the closing phenylalanine or tryptophan.

V,J,length,CDR3
TRBV6-5,TRBJ2-7,12,CAVQGWDHEQYF
TRBV10-3,TRBJ2-3,13,CAIQEPNTDTQYF
TRBV27,TRBJ2-1,16,CASSLVSGGLYNEQFF
TRBV7-2,TRBJ2-1,16,CASSLIPLGNYNEQFF
TRBV28,TRBJ2-7,11,CASSRYYEQYF
TRBV5-1,TRBJ1-1,15,CASSLSGRGNTEAFF
TRBV2,TRBJ2-1,17,CASSERGGTSGGDEQFF
TRBV4-1,TRBJ1-4,16,CASSPSPGPINEKLFF
TRBV7-2,TRBJ1-1,16,CASSSSPIQSNTEAFF
TRBV7-2,TRBJ2-1,15,CASSFGLAGLNEQFF
TRBV7-3,TRBJ2-2,14,CASSLTTGRGELFF